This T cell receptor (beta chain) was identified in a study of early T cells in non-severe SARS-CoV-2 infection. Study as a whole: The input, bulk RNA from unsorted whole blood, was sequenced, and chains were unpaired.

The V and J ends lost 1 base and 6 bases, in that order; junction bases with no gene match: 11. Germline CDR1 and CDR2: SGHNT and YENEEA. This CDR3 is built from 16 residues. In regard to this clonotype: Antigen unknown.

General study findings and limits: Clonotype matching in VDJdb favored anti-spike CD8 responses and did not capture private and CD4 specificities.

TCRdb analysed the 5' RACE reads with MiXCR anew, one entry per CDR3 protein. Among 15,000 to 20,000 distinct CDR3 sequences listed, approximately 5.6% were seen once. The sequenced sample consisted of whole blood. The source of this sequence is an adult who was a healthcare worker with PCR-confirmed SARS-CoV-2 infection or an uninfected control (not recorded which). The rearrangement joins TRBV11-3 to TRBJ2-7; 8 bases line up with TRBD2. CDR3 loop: CASSLGAGALPGEQYF. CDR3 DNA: TGTGCCAGCAGCTTAGGAGCGGGAGCCCTCCCAGGCGAGCAGTACTTC.